This entry features one T cell receptor (beta chain) sequence. Antigen: not known. The PCR made use of 60 Vbeta and 13 Jbeta primers. Using immunoSEQ multiplex PCR, the repertoire was profiled, and TCRdb retains in-frame clones only, with some absent. This table holds 150,000 to 200,000 clones, 82% found once. This entry belongs to a study of cytomegalovirus exposure and HLA in healthy donors. Study-wide context: Tens of millions of unique TCRs, all from HLA-typed donors, were included in an early release of the data. Notes on the study in general: In a later analysis, TCR beta V- and J-gene trimming was associated with a missense DCLRE1C variant. As a later analysis showed, several of the most significant clusters appeared to be linked to common viral pathogens.

The germline gives CDR1 ENHRY, CDR2 SYGVKD. V was cut by 4 bases and J by 4 bases, with 12 bases left in between. CDR3 length: 14 residues. The V and J genes are TRBV10-3 and TRBJ2-3, with TRBD2 as a possible D gene (7 bases). The TCR was taken from a male donor in good health and CMV-seronegative. Sequenced sample: PBMCs. The CDR3 nucleotides read TGTGCCATCAGTGTGGGGGGGCGCGCAGATACGCAGTATTTT. Its translation: CAISVGGRADTQYF.